This T cell receptor beta chain was obtained from a study of T-cell reconstitution after alpha-beta-depleted transplantation in children. This clonotype was found many times. Germline CDR1 is DFQATT and CDR2 is SNEGSKA (reference sequence). The junction had 1 base not matched to a gene; V was cut back by 1 base and J by 4 bases. The CDR3 totals 14 residues. Construction of the TCRbeta library involved unique molecular identifiers. Each CDR3 protein is one row after TCRdb ran MiXCR on the PCR reads. The table shows some 200,000 distinct CDR3 sequences, with around 5.9% occurring only once. V and J are TRBV20-1 and TRBJ2-2, with 9 bases matching TRBD1. This clonotype was sampled from a girl under three years old with combined immunodeficiency, due to receive a stem cell transplant. The sample here was PBMCs, taken before TCRalphabeta/CD19-depleted stem cell transplant. The CDR3 sequence: CSARAQGATGELFF. In DNA form, the CDR3 reads TGCAGTGCTAGAGCACAGGGGGCCACCGGGGAGCTGTTTTTT.